Listed here are 30 T cell receptor beta chains from one sample, sequenced in a study of OX40 agonist ivuxolimab in advanced cancers. The assay was immunoSEQ multiplex PCR, and TCRdb's table has in-frame clones only and misses some. This sample has about 79,000 clones, with around 94% found just once. This sample comprised CD4+ or CD8+ T cells sorted from blood, obtained in a trial of the OX40 agonist ivuxolimab. The source of these receptors is an adult with an advanced solid tumor such as melanoma, head and neck, liver or kidney cancer.

The chain carries TRBV10-3 and TRBJ2-3, with a weak D call TRBD2 (5 bases). V was shortened by 3 bases and J by 2 bases, with 15 bases between the two germline ends. The germline V gene has CDR1 ENHRY and CDR2 SYGVKD. CDR3 length: 16 amino acids. CDR3 DNA sequence: TGTGCCATCAGTGATCGATCCAGCGGACCCACAGATACGCAGTATTTT. It encodes CAISDRSSGPTDTQYF.

With respect to this clone: The identical CDR3 is also encoded by other nucleotide sequences in the sample. This chain uses TRBV7-9 with TRBJ2-5, with 11 bases fitting TRBD1. J gave up 5 bases and V 1 base, and 3 bases lay outside the gene matches. The CDR3 runs to 15 residues. Germline loops: CDR1 SEHNR, CDR2 FQNEAQ (reference sequence). This chain's CDR3 is CASSLGTGGRETQYF. CDR3 DNA sequence: TGTGCCAGCAGCTTAGGGACAGGGGGCCGGGAGACCCAGTACTTC.

The chain recombines TRBV4-3 with TRBJ1-1; D is unclear. CDR1 is LGHNA and CDR2 is YSLEER in the germline V gene. CDR3 length equals 14 residues. V dropped 0 bases and J dropped 6 bases, with 11 bases sitting between them. The chain's CDR3 is CASSQDPSFPEAFF. The CDR3 DNA is TGCGCCAGCAGCCAAGATCCATCTTTCCCTGAAGCTTTCTTT.

The chain links TRBV9 to TRBJ2-1, with a weak D call TRBD2 (6 bases). CDR1 and CDR2 from the germline V gene are SGDLS and YYNGEE. The CDR3 length is 13 residues. V was cut by 2 bases and J by 5 bases, with 8 bases left in between. CDR3 bases: TGTGCCAGCAGCGTGGGCGGGGACAATGAGCAGTTCTTC. This gives the protein CASSVGGDNEQFF.

Written as DNA, the CDR3 is TGTGCCAGCAGCTTTGGGCTAGCGGGAAACTACGACGATGAGCAGTTCTTC. Translation gives CASSFGLAGNYDDEQFF. The V gene is TRBV7-8, the J gene TRBJ2-1; TRBD2 agrees at 9 bases. The CDR3 covers 17 residues. Germline V lookup: CDR1 SGHVS, CDR2 FQNEAQ. V dropped 3 bases and J dropped 8; count of bases not matched to a gene: 14.

Remarks on this clone: This same CDR3 is encoded by further DNA sequences in the sample. This rearrangement joins TRBV9 to TRBJ2-3; 9 positions agree with TRBD2. V lost 0 bases to trimming and J lost 4 bases; unmatched junction nucleotides: 3. Germline lookup yields CDR1 SGDLS and CDR2 YYNGEE. The CDR3 contains 15 residues. Here the CDR3 DNA reads TGTGCCAGCAGCGTAGTGGGCGGGGGGGCAGATACGCAGTATTTT. Translated, it gives CASSVVGGGADTQYF.

V usage is TRBV7-2 and J usage is TRBJ1-1; possible D gene TRBD1, 6 bases. The V gene's germline CDR1 is SGHTA and CDR2 FQGNSA. The CDR3 spans 14 residues. V was clipped by 4 bases and J by 4 bases, with 13 bases between them. Written as DNA, the CDR3 is TGTGCCAGCAGCTCCCTTAGAGGGGGCACTGAAGCTTTCTTT. Protein product: CASSSLRGGTEAFF.

The CDR3 spells CAISELGQYEQYF. In nucleotides, the CDR3 is TGTGCCATCAGTGAATTAGGGCAATACGAGCAGTACTTC. V is TRBV10-3 and J is TRBJ2-7, with D unresolved. CDR3 length: 13 amino acids. CDR1 and CDR2 (germline): ENHRY, SYGVKD. The V gene lost 3 bases and the J gene lost 4 bases, with 10 bases spanning the gap.

This chain uses TRBV27 with TRBJ2-7, with D possibly TRBD1 on 6 matching bases. This CDR3 has 14 residues. Trimming stripped 2 bases from V and 4 bases from J, with 12 bases between. Germline V gene sequence: CDR1 MNHEY, CDR2 SMNVEV (reference sequence). The CDR3 protein is CASSLEGRGYEQYF. CDR3 nucleotide sequence: TGTGCCAGCAGTTTAGAGGGCAGGGGATACGAGCAGTACTTC.

The chain joins TRBV11-2 to TRBJ2-5, with 12 bases identical to TRBD2. The CDR3 loop spans 15 amino acids. The V gene's germline CDR1 is SGHAT and CDR2 FQNNGV. Trimming cost V 5 bases and J 2 bases; bases outside gene matches: 3. CDR3 nucleotides: TGTGCCAGCAGCCGGACTAGCGGGGAACAAGAGACCCAGTACTTC. As protein: CASSRTSGEQETQYF.

V and J are TRBV10-3 and TRBJ2-7; D ambiguous. Germline V gene sequence: CDR1 ENHRY, CDR2 SYGVKD. Trimming took off 2 bases at V and 0 bases at J, with 8 bases between the two ends. The CDR3 covers 14 residues. In nucleotides, the CDR3 is TGTGCCATCAGTGAGACGGATTACTCCTACGAGCAGTACTTC. Protein: CAISETDYSYEQYF.

The chain recombines TRBV30 with TRBJ2-2; no clear D. The CDR3 spans 15 residues. The germline V gene has CDR1 GTSNPN and CDR2 SVGIG (reference sequence). V was trimmed by 0 bases and J by 0 bases, leaving 8 bases between them. The CDR3 nucleotides are TGTGCCTGGAGTGTACTCGAAACGAACACCGGGGAGCTGTTTTTT. Amino acid sequence: CAWSVLETNTGELFF.

The chain combines TRBV13 with TRBJ2-2; D gene unclear. In germline, CDR1 is PRHDT, CDR2 FYEKMQ (reference sequence). The CDR3 contains 15 residues. Between the trimmed V and J ends, which lost 0 bases and 6 bases, there was a span of 11 bases. CDR3 coding DNA: TGTGCCAGCAGCTTAGGACAGACCACCGCCGGGGAGCTGTTTTTT. Translation: CASSLGQTTAGELFF.

This chain joins TRBV6-5 and TRBJ2-7; D unresolved. The V end lost 6 bases, the J end lost 2 bases, and 14 bases lay between the germline ends. CDR1 MNHEY and CDR2 SVGAGI come from the germline V gene. The CDR3 has 14 residues. CDR3 sequence (DNA): TGTGCCAGCAGCTCCGGTTTTACCCCCTACGAGCAGTACTTC. It encodes CASSSGFTPYEQYF.

This chain links TRBV7-3 with TRBJ1-2; D unclear. The CDR3 loop spans 15 amino acids. The V end lost 2 bases, the J end lost 2 bases, and 12 bases lay between the germline ends. CDR1 and CDR2 (germline): SGHTA, FQGTGA. The CDR3 sequence is CASSLDGDLNYGYTF. CDR3 sequence (DNA): TGTGCCAGCAGCTTAGATGGAGACTTAAACTATGGCTACACCTTC.

The rearrangement joins TRBV7-8 to TRBJ1-1; the match to TRBD1 covers 8 bases. J gave up 3 bases and V 4 bases, and 1 base lay outside the gene matches. Germline V lookup: CDR1 SGHVS, CDR2 FQNEAQ. The CDR3 runs 13 residues. The CDR3 here is CASSSQGDTEAFF. The CDR3, as DNA: TGTGCCAGCAGCTCACAGGGGGACACTGAAGCTTTCTTT. Filled out from reference TRBV7-8 and TRBJ1-1, the complete variable domain reads GAGVSQSPRYKVAKRGQDVALRCDPISGHVSLFWYQQALGQGPEFLTYFQNEAQLDKSGLPSDRFFAERPEGSVSTLKIQRTQQEDSAVYLCASSSQGDTEAFFGQGTRLTVV.

The V call is TRBV9, the J call TRBJ2-1, with 10 bases aligning to TRBD1. CDR1 is SGDLS, CDR2 YYNGEE, per germline. After removal of 3 bases from V and 5 bases from J, the junction contained 2 bases not matched to a gene. CDR3 length: 14 residues. CDR3 in DNA: TGTGCCAGCAGCGGGACAGGGGGGCACAATGAGCAGTTCTTC. Protein sequence: CASSGTGGHNEQFF.

J is TRBJ2-3 and V is TRBV7-9, with TRBD2 matching 10 bases. V lost 6 bases to trimming and J lost 1 base; unmatched junction nucleotides: 4. This CDR3 contains 15 residues. From germline, CDR1 is SEHNR and CDR2 FQNEAQ (reference sequence). The CDR3 DNA follows: TGTGCCAGCAGTACTGGACTAGCGGGCACAGATACGCAGTATTTT. Encoded protein: CASSTGLAGTDTQYF.

V is TRBV15 and J is TRBJ2-5, with 10 positions matching TRBD1. This CDR3 has 12 amino acids. The trim removed 8 bases at V and 5 bases at J, leaving 2 bases unmatched. Per germline, CDR1 LNHNV and CDR2 YYDKDF (reference sequence). CDR3: CATRTGGETQYF. The CDR3 region has the DNA TGTGCCACCCGGACAGGGGGGGAGACCCAGTACTTC. Supplemented by reference TRBV15 and TRBJ2-5, the full variable domain reads DAMVIQNPRYQVTQFGKPVTLSCSQTLNHNVMYWYQQKSSQAPKLLFHYYDKDFNNEADTPDNFQSRRPNTSFCFLDIRSPGLGDTAMYLCATRTGGETQYFGPGTRLLVL.

The rearrangement uses TRBV7-9 and TRBJ1-4; D possibly corresponds to TRBD1 (5 bases). The V gene lost 4 bases and the J gene lost 7 bases, with 7 bases spanning the gap. CDR1 SEHNR and CDR2 FQNEAQ come from the germline V gene (reference sequence). The CDR3 is 12 amino acids. CDR3 residues: CASSSTGEKLFF. The CDR3 DNA is TGTGCCAGCAGCTCCACAGGTGAAAAACTGTTTTTT. Filled out from reference TRBV7-9 and TRBJ1-4, the complete variable domain reads DTGVSQNPRHKITKRGQNVTFRCDPISEHNRLYWYRQTLGQGPEFLTYFQNEAQLEKSRLLSDRFSAERPKGSFSTLEIQRTEQGDSAMYLCASSSTGEKLFFGSGTQLSVL.

The chain recombines TRBV5-6 with TRBJ1-2; D remains unclear. From germline, CDR1 is SGHDT and CDR2 YYEEEE. The CDR3 contains 13 residues. Trimming shortened V by 5 bases and J by 4 bases, and 12 bases separated the two germline ends. The CDR3 protein is CASRMGSGYGYTF. The CDR3 bases are TGTGCCAGCAGGATGGGGTCCGGCTATGGCTACACCTTC.

The V gene is TRBV19, the J gene TRBJ2-2; D not resolved. Trimming stripped 8 bases from V and 1 base from J, with 5 bases between. The CDR3 length is 12 residues. The V gene's germline CDR1 is LNHDA and CDR2 SQIVND (reference sequence). CDR3 nucleotides: TGTGCCAGTTTTGAGAACACCGGGGAGCTGTTTTTT. It yields the protein CASFENTGELFF.

Only one count was recorded for this clone. The rearrangement links TRBV7-6 to TRBJ2-3; possible D gene TRBD2, 5 bases. The CDR3 has 15 residues. Germline CDR1 is SGHVS and CDR2 is FNYEAQ. Trimming left V 5 bases short and J 0 bases short, with 12 bases between. CDR3 DNA sequence: TGTGCCAGCAGCCAAGAATGGGAGAGCACAGATACGCAGTATTTT. It is translated as CASSQEWESTDTQYF.

The V call is TRBV6-5, the J call TRBJ2-5, with TRBD1 as a possible D gene (7 bases). Germline CDR1 and CDR2: MNHEY and SVGAGI. Trimming left V 2 bases short and J 5 bases short, with 15 bases between. There are 15 residues in the CDR3. CDR3 in DNA: TGTGCCAGCAGTTACGGCAGGGGGGCCGCGGAGACCCAGTACTTC. Encoded protein: CASSYGRGAAETQYF.

This clone was found once. This chain joins TRBV28 and TRBJ2-2; D perhaps matches TRBD2 (6 bases). Trimming pared 6 bases from V and 4 bases from J, leaving 12 bases between. The CDR3 runs to 14 residues. The germline gives CDR1 MDHEN, CDR2 SYDVKM. The CDR3 protein is CASSRGVITGELFF. The CDR3 coding sequence is TGTGCCAGCAGCCGCGGGGTCATCACCGGGGAGCTGTTTTTT.

The J gene is TRBJ2-7, the V gene TRBV4-1, with TRBD2 matching 10 bases. V lost 2 bases, J lost 2 bases, and 3 bases stayed unmatched. CDR1 and CDR2 (germline): MGHRA, YSYEKL. The CDR3 spans 15 residues. CDR3 nucleotide sequence: TGCGCCAGCAGCCAAAATAGCGGGAGGACCTACGAGCAGTACTTC. Amino acids: CASSQNSGRTYEQYF.

This clone was seen only a few times. The chain combines TRBV6-1 with TRBJ2-5; perhaps TRBD2 as D (5 bases). Between the trimmed V and J ends, which lost 0 bases and 1 base, there was a span of 15 bases. Germline CDR1 is MNHNS and CDR2 is SASEGT. This CDR3 is built from 17 residues. CDR3 in amino acids: CASSEAEVAPIQETQYF. The CDR3 coding sequence is TGTGCCAGCAGTGAAGCGGAGGTAGCGCCCATCCAAGAGACCCAGTACTTC.

In the case of this clone: Other DNA sequences of this sample code for an identical CDR3. The chain couples TRBV6-5 to TRBJ2-2; unclear D gene. V was trimmed by 2 bases and J by 2 bases, leaving 6 bases between them. Looked up from germline, CDR1 is MNHEY and CDR2 is SVGAGI. The CDR3 covers 14 residues. The CDR3 is CASSYGGNTGELFF. DNA of the CDR3: TGTGCCAGCAGTTACGGCGGCAACACCGGGGAGCTGTTTTTT.

CDR3 nucleotides: TGTGCCAGCAGTGCATCCGGGACCCATGAAAAACTGTTTTTT. It specifies CASSASGTHEKLFF. This rearrangement joins TRBV6-4 to TRBJ1-4; the D gene is possibly TRBD1 (5 bases). The V gene's germline CDR1 is MRHNA and CDR2 SNTAGT. Trimming removed 4 bases at V and 6 bases at J, with 12 bases between. The CDR3 runs 14 residues.

This clone was seen a handful of times. The chain uses TRBV6-6 and TRBJ1-2, with D possibly being TRBD1 (5 bases). This CDR3 region has 11 residues. Germline loops: CDR1 MNHNY, CDR2 SVGAGI (reference sequence). V gave up 0 bases and J gave up 10 bases, with 6 bases separating them. The CDR3 DNA sequence: TGTGCCAGCAGTTACTCGGGGGACTACACCTTC. Translated, it gives CASSYSGDYTF.